This is a list of T cell receptor beta chains from one sample in a study of CD8+CD57+ T cells in acquired aplastic anemia. TCRdb analysed the reads with MiXCR anew, one entry per CDR3 protein. Of a few hundred thousand distinct CDR3 sequences in the sample, around 72% were seen once. The source material was sorted CD4+, CD8+, or CD8+CD57+ T cells (not recorded which) from PBMCs. The origin of the receptors is a human donor in good health, serving as a control. CDR3s include the opening cysteine and the closing phenylalanine or tryptophan. A D gene is named only where the DNA matches it firmly. Clone size is stated in some rows and not others, as once, few, many or a class when expanded.

TRBJ1-5	TRBV7-2	few	NA	TGTGCCAGCAGCCCAGGGGCTAGCGGGGCCCAGCATTTT	CASSPGASGAQHF
TRBJ2-3	TRBV20-1	NA	NA	TGCAGTGCTAACGAACCAGGATGGCGGGATACGCAGTATTTT	CSANEPGWRDTQYF
TRBJ2-3	TRBV5-4	NA	NA	TGTGCCAGCAGCCGCCGAGCGGTCACAGATACGCAGTATTTT	CASSRRAVTDTQYF
TRBJ1-1	TRBV9	NA	NA	TGTGCCAGCAGCGTAGAGCCTGGGACTGAAGCTAGATTCTTT	CASSVEPGTEARFF
TRBJ1-1	TRBV2	NA	TRBD1	TGTGCCAGCTTGGACAGGGAGGCCACTGAAGCTTTCTTT	CASLDREATEAFF
TRBJ1-5	TRBV7-3	NA	TRBD1	TGTGCCAGCGTCAACAGGGGAGGTAGCAAGCAGCCCCAGCATTTT	CASVNRGGSKQPQHF
TRBJ1-3	TRBV2	NA	NA	TGTGCCACGACCTCCCAGGGCTCTGGAAACACCATATATTTT	CATTSQGSGNTIYF
TRBJ2-3	TRBV19	NA	NA	TGTGCCAGTAGTGTTGTAGGGGTCGACCCCTACGAGCCGTACTTCTTT	CASSVVGVDPYEPYFF
TRBJ1-3	TRBV2	NA	NA	NA	CASSFAAGNTLYF
TRBJ1-2	TRBV19	NA	TRBD1	TGTGCCAGTAGCATGGGACAGGGGGAGTATGGCTACACCTTC	CASSMGQGEYGYTF
TRBJ2-3	TRBV2	many	NA	TGTGCCAGCGGTAGCACAGATACGCAGTATTTT	CASGSTDTQYF
TRBJ2-6	TRBV12-3/TRBV12-4	few	NA	TGTGCCAGCAGTTTATCGAGCTCTGGGGCCAACGTCCTGACTTTC	CASSLSSSGANVLTF
TRBJ1-6	TRBV5-5	many	NA	TGTGCCAGCAGCTCTGCGGGGGGGGAGGGTTCACCCCTCCACTTT	CASSSAGGEGSPLHF
TRBJ2-3	TRBV20-1	NA	NA	TGCAGTGCCACGCAGGGGGGAGATACGCCGTATTTT	CSATQGGDTPYF
TRBJ2-7	TRBV12-5	once	TRBD2	TGTGCCAGCAGTTTTAGCGGGATTTACGAGCAGTACTTC	CASSFSGIYEQYF
TRBJ2-1	TRBV20-1	NA	NA	TGCAGTGCGGCAGTCAGACAAGGCTACAATGAGCAGTTCTTC	CSAAVRQGYNEQFF
TRBJ2-1	TRBV2	once	TRBD2	TGTGCCGCCACTAGGACTATCGGGGGGGGCGATGAGCAGTTCTTC	CAATRTIGGGDEQFF
TRBJ2-6	TRBV12-3/TRBV12-4	once	NA	TGTGCCAGCAAGCGCACCCAGGGGACTGGGGCCAACGTCCTGACTTTC	CASKRTQGTGANVLTF
TRBJ1-4	TRBV30	NA	NA	TGTGCCTGGAGTGGGACGACTGAAAAACTGTTTTTT	CAWSGTTEKLFF
TRBJ1-2	TRBV12-3/TRBV12-4	many	NA	TGTGCCAGCAGTTTAAGGCTCGCTGGCTACACCTTC	CASSLRLAGYTF
TRBJ2-7	TRBV10-1	once	TRBD2	TGCGCCAGCAGTGAGCGCCTAGCGGGGATTTACGAGCAGTACTTC	CASSERLAGIYEQYF
TRBJ2-3	TRBV7-8	NA	NA	TGTGCCAGCAGCGTGGGGGCAGGTCCCGATACGCAGTACTTT	CASSVGAGPDTQYF
TRBJ2-7	TRBV7-9	NA	NA	TGTGCCAGCAGCTCGGGACCCCGGGGCCACGAGCAGTACTTC	CASSSGPRGHEQYF
TRBJ1-2	TRBV20-1	NA	TRBD1	TGCAGTGCCCCGACAGGGGATGATTATTACACCTTC	CSAPTGDDYYTF
TRBJ1-1	TRBV9	NA	TRBD1	TGTGCCAGCAGCTTCACAGGGGGGCCCTTGAACACTGAAGCTTTCTTT	CASSFTGGPLNTEAFF
TRBJ1-2	TRBV7-8	NA	TRBD1	TGTGCCAGCAGCTCCCCCGGGACAGGTGCCTATGGCTACACCTTC	CASSSPGTGAYGYTF
TRBJ1-2	TRBV7-3	NA	NA	TGTGCCAGCAGCCCAGCTGGACGGGGGGCAGGTAGTGGGTACACCTTC	CASSPAGRGAGSGYTF
TRBJ2-7	TRBV6-1	many	TRBD2	TGTGCCAGCAGGATGGGGACTAGCGGGGTTACCTACGAGCAGTACTTC	CASRMGTSGVTYEQYF
TRBJ2-2	TRBV10-3	NA	NA	TGTGCCATCAGTGAGTCCCAGGAGAGGACCCAGGAGCTGTTTTTT	CAISESQERTQELFF
TRBJ1-1	TRBV7-2	NA	NA	TGTGCCAGCAGCTTAAGCCGGGGAGGGACTCAAGCTCAGTTT	CASSLSRGGTQAQF
TRBJ2-5	TRBV19	many	TRBD2	TGTGCCAGTAGTTCCGCCCTCTTAGCGGGGGGGCCCGGTGAGACCCAGTACTTC	CASSSALLAGGPGETQYF
TRBJ2-2	TRBV9	NA	TRBD1	TGTGCCAGCAGCCACCAGGGACAGGGGAACACTGAAGAGCTGTTTTTT	CASSHQGQGNTEELFF
TRBJ2-7	TRBV2	NA	TRBD1	TGTGCCAGCAGTGAAAGGGGACAGGGGCACTACGAGCAGTACTTC	CASSERGQGHYEQYF
TRBJ2-3	TRBV9	NA	NA	TGTGCCAGCAGCGGAATTACGGGGGATCCCCTGCATTTT	CASSGITGDPLHF
TRBJ1-3	TRBV7-7	NA	NA	TGTGCTAGCAGCCTAAGAGCGACTGGAAACACCATATATTTT	CASSLRATGNTIYF
TRBJ2-3	TRBV6-7	NA	TRBD1	TGTGCCAGCACCTTTGACAGGGCAGGCACAGATACGCAGTATTTT	CASTFDRAGTDTQYF
TRBJ2-3	TRBV2	NA	NA	TGTGCCAGCAGACAACTTTGGGGGGACGCAGATACGCAGTATTTT	CASRQLWGDADTQYF
TRBJ2-3	TRBV7-2	NA	NA	TGTGCCAGCAGTAATAGGGGGGGCTACAGCTTCGGTTCGCAGTATTTT	CASSNRGGYSFGSQYF
TRBJ2-3	TRBV6-1	many	TRBD2	TGTGCCAGCAGGGGACTAGGTCGGTCAGATACGCAGTATTTT	CASRGLGRSDTQYF
TRBJ2-2	TRBV7-8	many	NA	TGTGCCAGCAGCTTTGAACAGACCCTCACCGGGGAGCTGTTTTTT	CASSFEQTLTGELFF
TRBJ2-1	TRBV7-2	NA	NA	TGCGCCAGCAGTATGACAGGTGGCACATACAATGAGCAGTTCTTC	CASSMTGGTYNEQFF
TRBJ1-4	TRBV10-3	NA	NA	TGTGCCATCAGTGCCAAGGTCGGCACTGGTGAATCGGAAAGACTGTTTTTT	CAISAKVGTGESERLFF
TRBJ2-1	TRBV10-3	few	NA	TGTGCCATCAGTGAGGGTATGGAGGGAAGAAATGAGCAGTTCTTC	CAISEGMEGRNEQFF
TRBJ2-7	TRBV2	few	NA	TGTGCCAGCAGTGTAGGCCAGGCGGGCTACGAGCAGTACTTC	CASSVGQAGYEQYF
TRBJ2-3	TRBV7-2	many	TRBD1	TGTGCCAGCAGCTCCGGACAGGGCTCAGATACGCAGTATTTT	CASSSGQGSDTQYF
TRBJ1-6	TRBV2	NA	NA	TGTGCCAGCAGCTTGTGGGAGGGGAATTCACCCCCCCTCTTTTTT	CASSLWEGNSPPLFF
TRBJ1-1	TRBV7-8	many	NA	TGTGCCAGCAGCTTAGCGTGGGTGGGTCCGAACACTGAAGCTTTCTTT	CASSLAWVGPNTEAFF
TRBJ2-3	TRBV7-2	NA	NA	TGTGCCAGCAGCCCAGGGGAGGCTTCCACCCAGGACTTGCAGTATTTT	CASSPGEASTQDLQYF
TRBJ2-3	TRBV20-1	NA	NA	TGCAGTGCTAGCCAAATAAGAGGCAGAGCAGATACGCAGTATTTT	CSASQIRGRADTQYF
TRBJ2-7	TRBV10-1	NA	NA	TGCGCCAGCAGCACCGGGACGGGTCACTGGCAGCAGTACTTC	CASSTGTGHWQQYF
TRBJ2-1	TRBV29-1	few	TRBD1	TGCAGCGCCGAGAGGACAGGGCGTGAGCAGTTCTTC	CSAERTGREQFF
TRBJ1-3	TRBV20-1	NA	NA	TGCAGTGCTCCCGATCCTCTTGTTGTCACCATATATTTT	CSAPDPLVVTIYF
TRBJ2-1	TRBV2	NA	NA	TGTGCCAGCAGCGTAAGGGGAGGCTCCGACAATGAGCAGTTCTTC	CASSVRGGSDNEQFF
TRBJ1-5	TRBV15	NA	TRBD1	TGTGCCACCAGCAGAGATTCAACCCAGGGGGGCCCCCAGCATTTT	CATSRDSTQGGPQHF
TRBJ1-1	TRBV11-2	many	TRBD1	TGTGCCAGCAGCAACAGGGGCGGGAGCACTGAAGCTTTCTTT	CASSNRGGSTEAFF
TRBJ2-3	TRBV7-2	NA	NA	TGTGCCAGCAGCCCCCCGAAGGCACATTACGAGTATTTT	CASSPPKAHYEYF
TRBJ2-2	TRBV12-3/TRBV12-4	NA	TRBD1	TGTGCCATCACAGGGGGCTCGAACACCGGGGAGCTGTTTTTT	CAITGGSNTGELFF